Presented here are 3 T cell receptor beta chains from one specimen sequenced in a study of blood T cell repertoires in COVID-19. The repertoire was sequenced with immunoSEQ multiplex PCR; TCRdb's copy has only in-frame clones and lacks some. The sample shows about 150,000 clones, 70% to 85% of them seen only once. The sequencing sample was made of peripheral blood. Source of these receptors: a woman aged 60-75 years with acute or convalescent COVID-19.

The chain joins TRBV11-3 to TRBJ2-2; the match to TRBD1 covers 7 bases. The CDR3 extends over 14 amino acids. V lost 4 bases to trimming and J lost 4 bases; unmatched junction nucleotides: 3. Germline V gene sequence: CDR1 SGHNT, CDR2 YENEEA. CDR3 in amino acids: CASSSDRFTGELFF. CDR3 in DNA: TGTGCCAGCAGCTCGGACAGGTTCACCGGGGAGCTGTTTTTT.

The chain links TRBV19 to TRBJ1-1, with 7 bases matching TRBD1. This CDR3 comprises 16 residues. In germline, CDR1 is LNHDA, CDR2 SQIVND (reference sequence). V was pared by 7 bases and J by 1 base, with 12 bases of the junction left unmatched. DNA for the CDR3: TGTGCCAGTACGAGGGGGCCCGGCTCGGGGAACACTGAAGCTTTCTTT. It specifies CASTRGPGSGNTEAFF.

This clone was observed a few times. The chain is built from TRBV27 and TRBJ1-2, with 11 bases that match TRBD1. The CDR3 contains 16 residues. V lost 5 bases and J lost 2; bases outside the gene matches: 7. Germline V lookup: CDR1 MNHEY, CDR2 SMNVEV (reference sequence). CDR3 in DNA: TGTGCCAGCAGTCTTCGGACAGGGGGCGTAAACTATGGCTACACCTTC. This sequence encodes CASSLRTGGVNYGYTF.